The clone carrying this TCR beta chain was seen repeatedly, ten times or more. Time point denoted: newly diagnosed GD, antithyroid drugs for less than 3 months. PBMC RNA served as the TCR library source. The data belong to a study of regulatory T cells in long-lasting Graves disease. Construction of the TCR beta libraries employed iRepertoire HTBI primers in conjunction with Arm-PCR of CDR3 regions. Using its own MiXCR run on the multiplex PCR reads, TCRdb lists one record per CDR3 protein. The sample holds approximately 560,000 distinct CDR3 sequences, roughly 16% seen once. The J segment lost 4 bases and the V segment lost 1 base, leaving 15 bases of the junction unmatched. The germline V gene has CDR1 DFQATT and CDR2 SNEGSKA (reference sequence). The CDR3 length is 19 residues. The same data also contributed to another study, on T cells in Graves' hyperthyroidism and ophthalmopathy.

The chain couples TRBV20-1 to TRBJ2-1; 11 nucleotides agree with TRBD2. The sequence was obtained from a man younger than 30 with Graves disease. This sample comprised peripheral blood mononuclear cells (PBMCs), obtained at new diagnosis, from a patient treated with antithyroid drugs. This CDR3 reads CSARGRGLAGGTVYNEQFF. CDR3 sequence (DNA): TGCAGTGCTAGAGGGAGGGGGCTAGCGGGAGGAACGGTTTACAATGAGCAGTTCTTC.